The rows below give T cell receptor beta chains drawn from one sample of a study of blood T cell repertoires in COVID-19. TCRdb keeps only in-frame clones here, not all; method: immunoSEQ multiplex PCR. The table shows roughly 260,000 clones, with roughly 80% occurring only once. The material sequenced was peripheral blood. All receptors come from a woman between 65 and 79 years old with acute or convalescent COVID-19. The CDR3 runs from the conserved cysteine through the conserved F or W. The D gene is left open where the match is weak. Some rows mark clone size as missing; the rest say once, few, many or name a class of expanded clone.

abundance	v_gene	d_gene	j_gene	CDR3aa	CDR3nt
few	TRBV18	NA	TRBJ1-1	CASSLQGYTEAFF	TGTGCCAGCTCACTACAGGGTTATACTGAAGCTTTCTTT
NA	TRBV30	TRBD1	TRBJ2-3	CAWSVRQGADTQYF	TGTGCCTGGAGTGTCAGACAGGGGGCAGATACGCAGTATTTT
NA	TRBV7-8	TRBD1	TRBJ1-5	CASSLSRGYVSNQPQHF	TGTGCCAGCAGCCTTAGCAGGGGGTATGTTAGCAATCAGCCCCAGCATTTT
few	TRBV7-9	NA	TRBJ2-1	CASSVQGWAAHYNEQFF	TGTGCCAGCAGCGTACAGGGATGGGCTGCCCACTACAATGAGCAGTTCTTC
NA	TRBV5-6	NA	TRBJ2-5	CASSRGETQYF	TGTGCCAGCTCTCGGGGGGAGACCCAGTACTTC
NA	TRBV28	NA	TRBJ2-1	CASRGNEKGRGYNEQFF	TGTGCCAGCAGGGGCAACGAGAAGGGGCGTGGGTACAATGAGCAGTTCTTC
NA	TRBV19	NA	TRBJ2-2	CASSIRDTGGGELFF	TGTGCCAGTAGTATCCGGGACACCGGTGGCGGGGAGCTGTTTTTT
NA	TRBV29-1	NA	TRBJ1-2	CSVTPLLVGGYTF	TGCAGCGTTACCCCCCTCCTAGTGGGTGGCTACACCTTC
NA	TRBV5-1	NA	TRBJ1-6	CASSLDGGRSPLHF	TGCGCCAGCAGCTTGGACGGGGGACGGTCACCCCTCCACTTT
NA	TRBV30	NA	TRBJ2-7	CAWSVGGATSYEQYF	TGTGCCTGGAGTGTTGGCGGTGCTACCTCCTACGAGCAGTACTTC
NA	TRBV5-4	TRBD1	TRBJ1-3	CASSFGRGGVGNTIYF	TGTGCCAGCAGCTTTGGACGAGGGGGCGTGGGAAACACCATATATTTT
few	TRBV28	TRBD1	TRBJ1-2	CASSAPGQGYGYTF	TGTGCCAGCAGTGCCCCGGGACAGGGCTATGGCTACACCTTC
NA	TRBV6-5	TRBD1	TRBJ2-7	CASRDAGTGFYEQYF	TGTGCCAGCAGAGACGCCGGGACAGGGTTCTACGAGCAGTACTTC
NA	TRBV12-3/TRBV12-4	NA	TRBJ1-2	CASSLRGGYGYTF	TGTGCCAGCAGTTTACGGGGGGGCTATGGCTACACCTTC
NA	TRBV19	TRBD1	TRBJ1-1	CATFGQGAANTEAFF	TGTGCCACCTTTGGACAGGGGGCGGCGAACACTGAAGCTTTCTTT
NA	TRBV6-2/TRBV6-3	NA	TRBJ2-7	CASSRSRQFGEQYF	TGTGCCAGCAGCCGCTCCCGACAGTTCGGCGAGCAGTACTTC
NA	TRBV19	TRBD1	TRBJ1-2	CASSDRGADGYTF	TGTGCCAGTAGCGACAGGGGCGCAGATGGCTACACCTTC
NA	TRBV5-4	NA	TRBJ2-3	CASSSGADSTDTQYF	TGTGCCAGCAGCTCGGGAGCAGATTCCACAGATACGCAGTATTTT